This T cell receptor (beta chain) derives from a study of cytomegalovirus exposure and HLA in healthy donors. Overall study results and limits: Beyond CMV serostatus, there was no information to go on about immune exposure.

CDR1 and CDR2 (germline): ENHRY, SYGVKD. Between the trimmed V and J ends, which lost 6 bases and 4 bases, there was a span of 15 bases. The CDR3 contains 14 residues. With 60 Vbeta and 13 Jbeta primers, the PCR was carried out. Clones were read by immunoSEQ multiplex PCR, and TCRdb kept only the in-frame ones, dropping some. The repertoire consists of around 83,000 clones, with 78% occurring once and the leading ten covering approximately 4%. Points on this clone: Its matching antigen is unknown.

Sequences were obtained from PBMCs. V and J are TRBV10-3 and TRBJ1-1; D ambiguous. This clonotype originated in a male donor in good health and CMV-seropositive. The CDR3 protein is CAIRSSEDATEAFF. In DNA, the CDR3 is TGTGCCATCAGATCTTCGGAGGATGCCACTGAAGCTTTCTTT.